This is a list of T cell receptor beta chains from one sample in a study of blood T cell repertoires in COVID-19. Profiled with immunoSEQ multiplex PCR; TCRdb holds only in-frame clones, not every one. The table has 35,000 to 50,000 clones, about 85% seen once. What was sequenced was peripheral blood. These TCRs come from a human donor in a cohort sampled during active COVID-19. CDR3s include the opening cysteine and the closing phenylalanine or tryptophan. Each record gives: J gene, D gene, V gene, clone size, CDR3 protein. The D gene is left open where the match is weak. For some rows the clone size is stated as once, few or many, or as a class when expanded; others skip it.

TRBJ2-7	.	TRBV4-3	once	CASSQVIRGRRYEQYF
TRBJ1-2	TRBD1	TRBV28	once	CASSHRQGGGKRGYTF
TRBJ1-6	TRBD1	TRBV25-1	.	CASSDQGGASPLHF
TRBJ1-2	TRBD1	TRBV6-6	.	CASTPGGLGGYTF
TRBJ2-7	.	TRBV7-2	.	CASSSPGFYEQYF
TRBJ2-3	TRBD2	TRBV7-8	.	CASSTSREADTQYF
TRBJ1-2	.	TRBV19	.	CASSISGVGYTF
TRBJ1-5	.	TRBV6-4	.	CASSEIRPGDNQPQHF
TRBJ1-3	.	TRBV3-1/TRBV3-2	.	CASSQEFVSGNTIYF
TRBJ2-7	.	TRBV19	once	CASSTKPSYEQYF
TRBJ2-1	TRBD2	TRBV6-1	.	CASSVRTSGGPSEQFF
TRBJ1-1	TRBD1	TRBV6-5	.	CASRIGQGATEAFF
TRBJ1-1	.	TRBV29-1	.	CSVLRREKGGTEAFF
TRBJ2-7	TRBD1	TRBV28	.	CASSPGQGKYEQYF
TRBJ2-1	.	TRBV28	once	CASAYSVREQFF
TRBJ2-7	TRBD2	TRBV18	.	CASSPTSGGSREQYF
TRBJ2-7	.	TRBV18	.	CASSPPQRIYEQYF
TRBJ2-2	.	TRBV7-2	.	CASSLAVAANTGELFF
TRBJ2-5	.	TRBV7-9	.	CASSFGLGGQETQYF
TRBJ2-7	TRBD2	TRBV7-6	.	CASSSLAGTEQYF
TRBJ1-6	.	TRBV28	.	CASRQGDSYNSPLHF
TRBJ1-1	.	TRBV4-1	.	CASRLREASEAFF
TRBJ2-1	TRBD2	TRBV10-2	.	CASTFPVGGGDYNEQFF
TRBJ1-5	.	TRBV5-1	.	CASSLSGDNQPQHF
TRBJ2-7	TRBD1	TRBV28	.	CASRRQGARSHEQYF
TRBJ2-2	TRBD1	TRBV7-8	.	CASSGTANTGELFF
TRBJ2-2	TRBD1	TRBV24-1	.	CATSDGGQGSGELFF
TRBJ1-6	TRBD1	TRBV6-1	.	CASSEGQLNSYNSPLHF
TRBJ1-1	.	TRBV6-1	.	CASSEWLNTEAFF
TRBJ2-1	TRBD1	TRBV25-1	.	CASRGQDRNAFSYNEQFF
TRBJ1-2	.	TRBV24-1	few	CATSDSDRINYGYTF
TRBJ2-7	.	TRBV28	.	CASSLWTSYRDHEQYF
TRBJ2-1	.	TRBV5-5	.	CASSFGGNSYNEQFF
TRBJ2-1	.	TRBV5-1	.	CASSLIVGRGEQFF
TRBJ2-3	.	TRBV24-1	once	CATSDPATSTDTQYF
TRBJ1-6	.	TRBV6-1	.	CASSESGPSHSYNSPLHF
TRBJ1-2	.	TRBV5-1	.	CASSLVQALTNYGYTF
TRBJ1-2	.	TRBV15	.	CATSRGVNRIANYGYTF
TRBJ2-1	.	TRBV6-5	.	CASRASSYNEQFF
TRBJ2-5	TRBD2	TRBV2	.	CASSDGTSGGPGRTQYF
TRBJ1-5	.	TRBV14	.	CARRDQPQHF
TRBJ1-4	TRBD1	TRBV7-3	.	CASSAGTGRNEKLFF
TRBJ1-2	TRBD1	TRBV6-5	.	CASSYGTGGYGYTF
TRBJ2-2	.	TRBV6-5	.	CASSYSSGTGELFF
TRBJ2-1	.	TRBV5-4	.	CASSLRFGTTYNEQFF
TRBJ2-7	TRBD2	TRBV6-1	.	CASSERSGREGFSSYEQYF
TRBJ2-3	TRBD1	TRBV5-6	.	CASSLQGWVTDTQYF
TRBJ1-4	TRBD1	TRBV19	.	CASSEGAAGEKLFF
TRBJ2-5	TRBD1	TRBV7-3	.	CASSTTGGQETQYF
TRBJ2-2	TRBD1	TRBV18	.	CASSADRGLTGELFF
TRBJ2-5	TRBD1	TRBV19	.	CASSDRGTQETQYF
TRBJ1-2	TRBD1	TRBV28	.	CASRGQNYGYTF